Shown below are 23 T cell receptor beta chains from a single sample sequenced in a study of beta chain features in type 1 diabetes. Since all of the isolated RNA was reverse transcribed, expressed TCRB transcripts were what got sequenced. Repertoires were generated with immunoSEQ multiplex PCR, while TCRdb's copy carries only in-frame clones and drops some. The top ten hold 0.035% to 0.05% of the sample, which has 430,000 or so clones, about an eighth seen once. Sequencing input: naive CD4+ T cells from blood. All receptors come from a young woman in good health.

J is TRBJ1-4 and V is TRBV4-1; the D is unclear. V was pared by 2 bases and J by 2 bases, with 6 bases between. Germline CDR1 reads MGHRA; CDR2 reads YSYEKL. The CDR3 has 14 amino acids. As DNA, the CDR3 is TGCGCCAGCAGCCAAAGCGATACTAATGAAAAACTGTTTTTT. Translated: CASSQSDTNEKLFF.

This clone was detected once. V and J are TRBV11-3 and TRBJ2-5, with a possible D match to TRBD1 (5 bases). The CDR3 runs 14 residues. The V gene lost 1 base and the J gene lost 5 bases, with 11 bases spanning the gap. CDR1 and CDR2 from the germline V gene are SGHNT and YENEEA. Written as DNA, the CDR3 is TGTGCCAGCAGCTTAGTCCAGGGCTCGGAGACCCAGTACTTC. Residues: CASSLVQGSETQYF.

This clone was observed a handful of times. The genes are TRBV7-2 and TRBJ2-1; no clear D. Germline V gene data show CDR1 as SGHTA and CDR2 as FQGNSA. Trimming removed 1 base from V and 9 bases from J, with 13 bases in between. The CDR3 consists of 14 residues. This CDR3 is CASSLGVTSTEQFF. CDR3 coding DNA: TGTGCCAGCAGCTTAGGTGTCACCTCTACTGAGCAGTTCTTC.

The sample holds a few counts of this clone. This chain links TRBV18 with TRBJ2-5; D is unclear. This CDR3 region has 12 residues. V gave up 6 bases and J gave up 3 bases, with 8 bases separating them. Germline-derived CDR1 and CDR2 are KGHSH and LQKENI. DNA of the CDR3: TGTGCCAGCTCCCAGAAAAAAGAGACCCAGTACTTC. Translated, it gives CASSQKKETQYF.

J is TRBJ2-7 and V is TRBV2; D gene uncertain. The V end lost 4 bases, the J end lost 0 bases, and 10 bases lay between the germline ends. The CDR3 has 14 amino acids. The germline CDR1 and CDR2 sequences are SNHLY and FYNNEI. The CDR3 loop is CASSATDSSYEQYF. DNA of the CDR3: TGTGCCAGCAGTGCGACGGATAGCTCCTACGAGCAGTACTTC.

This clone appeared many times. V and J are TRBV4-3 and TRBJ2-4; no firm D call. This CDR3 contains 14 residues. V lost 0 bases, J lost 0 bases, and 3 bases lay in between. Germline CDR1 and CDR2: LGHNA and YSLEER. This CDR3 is CASSQDLAKNIQYF. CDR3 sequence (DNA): TGCGCCAGCAGCCAAGATCTAGCCAAAAACATTCAGTACTTC.

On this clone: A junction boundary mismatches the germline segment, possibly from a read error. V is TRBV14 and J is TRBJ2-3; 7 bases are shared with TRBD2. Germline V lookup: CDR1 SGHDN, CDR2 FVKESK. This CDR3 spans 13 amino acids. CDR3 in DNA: TGTGCCAGCAGCCCGCCCGGTGCGACTAGCAGGCATTTT. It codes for CASSPPGATSRHF.

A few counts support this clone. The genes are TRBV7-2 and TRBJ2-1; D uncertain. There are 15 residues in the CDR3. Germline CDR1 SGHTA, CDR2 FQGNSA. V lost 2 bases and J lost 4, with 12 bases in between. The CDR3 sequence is CASSLRLMSYNEQFF. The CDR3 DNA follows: TGTGCCAGCAGCTTAAGGTTAATGTCTTACAATGAGCAGTTCTTC.

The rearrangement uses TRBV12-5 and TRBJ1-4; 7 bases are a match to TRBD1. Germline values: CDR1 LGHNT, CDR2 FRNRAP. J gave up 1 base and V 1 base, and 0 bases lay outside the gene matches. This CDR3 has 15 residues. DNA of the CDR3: TGTGCTAGTGGTTTGGGGGACAGAACTAATGAAAAACTGTTTTTT. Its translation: CASGLGDRTNEKLFF.

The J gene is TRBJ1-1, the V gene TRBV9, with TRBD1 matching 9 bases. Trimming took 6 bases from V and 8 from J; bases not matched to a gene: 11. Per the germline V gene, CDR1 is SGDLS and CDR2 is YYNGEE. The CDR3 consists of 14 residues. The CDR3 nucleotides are TGTGCCAGCACCACCGGGACAGGGTATCAGGAAGCTTTCTTT. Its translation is CASTTGTGYQEAFF. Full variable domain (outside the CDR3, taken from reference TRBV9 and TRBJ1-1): DSGVTQTPKHLITATGQRVTLRCSPRSGDLSVYWYQQSLDQGLQFLIQYYNGEERAKGNILERFSAQQFPDLHSELNLSSLELGDSALYFCASTTGTGYQEAFFGQGTRLTVV.

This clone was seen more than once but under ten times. CDR3 coding DNA: TGTGCCAGCCAAGAAAGGGGGAGCAGGGGGACCCAGTACTTC. It specifies CASQERGSRGTQYF. The V gene is TRBV25-1, the J gene TRBJ2-5; weak D call: TRBD1 (6 bases). This CDR3 is built from 14 residues. Between the trimmed V and J ends, which lost 8 bases and 7 bases, there was a span of 20 bases. The germline gives CDR1 MGHDK, CDR2 SYGVNS.

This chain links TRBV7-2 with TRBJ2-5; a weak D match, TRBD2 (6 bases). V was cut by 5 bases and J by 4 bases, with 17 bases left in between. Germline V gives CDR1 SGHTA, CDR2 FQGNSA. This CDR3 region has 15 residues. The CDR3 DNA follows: TGTGCCAGCAGCCCTAGCGCACTAGCCCGAGAGACCCAGTACTTC. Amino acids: CASSPSALARETQYF.

In DNA form, the CDR3 reads TGTGCCAGCAGTCCACTAGGACAGATCCGCACAGATACGCAGTATTTT. Translating gives CASSPLGQIRTDTQYF. The chain carries TRBV27 and TRBJ2-3, with D perhaps matching TRBD1 (6 bases). CDR3 length: 16 amino acids. With 5 bases removed from V and 1 base from J, the gap between germline ends came to 16 bases. Germline CDR1 and CDR2: MNHEY and SMNVEV (reference sequence).

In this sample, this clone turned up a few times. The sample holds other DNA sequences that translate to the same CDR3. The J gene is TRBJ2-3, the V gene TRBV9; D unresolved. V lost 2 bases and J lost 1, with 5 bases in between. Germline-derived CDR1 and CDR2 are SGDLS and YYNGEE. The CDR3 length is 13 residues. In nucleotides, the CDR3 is TGTGCCAGCAGCGTCCAGGGCACAGATACGCAGTATTTT. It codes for CASSVQGTDTQYF.

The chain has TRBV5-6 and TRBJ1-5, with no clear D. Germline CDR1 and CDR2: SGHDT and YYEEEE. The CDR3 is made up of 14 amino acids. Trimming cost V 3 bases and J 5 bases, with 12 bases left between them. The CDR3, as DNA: TGTGCCAGCAGCTACCAGTTGGGTCATCAGCCCCAGCATTTT. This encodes CASSYQLGHQPQHF.

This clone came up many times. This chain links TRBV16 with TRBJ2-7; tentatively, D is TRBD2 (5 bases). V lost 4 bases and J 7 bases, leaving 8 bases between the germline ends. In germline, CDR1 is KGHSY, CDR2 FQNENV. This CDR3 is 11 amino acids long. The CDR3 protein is CASSRRGEQYF. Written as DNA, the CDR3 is TGTGCCAGCAGCCGTCGGGGTGAGCAGTACTTC.

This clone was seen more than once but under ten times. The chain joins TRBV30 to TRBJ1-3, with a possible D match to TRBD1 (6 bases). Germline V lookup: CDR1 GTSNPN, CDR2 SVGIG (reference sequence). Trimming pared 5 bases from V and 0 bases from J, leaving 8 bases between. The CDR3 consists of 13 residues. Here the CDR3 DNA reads TGTGCCTGGGGACAGAACTCTGGAAACACCATATATTTT. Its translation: CAWGQNSGNTIYF.

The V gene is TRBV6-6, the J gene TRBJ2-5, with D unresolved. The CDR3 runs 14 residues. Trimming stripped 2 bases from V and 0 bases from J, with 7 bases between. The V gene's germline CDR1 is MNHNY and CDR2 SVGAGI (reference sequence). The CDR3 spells CASSYDADQETQYF. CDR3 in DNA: TGTGCCAGCAGTTACGACGCGGACCAAGAGACCCAGTACTTC.

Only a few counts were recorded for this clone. CDR3 nucleotides: TGTGCCAGCAGCGGGTGGAGTGGCAATGAGCAGTTCTTC. This gives the protein CASSGWSGNEQFF. V gene TRBV7-9 combines with J gene TRBJ2-1; D unclear. The V gene's germline CDR1 is SEHNR and CDR2 FQNEAQ (reference sequence). The CDR3 loop spans 13 amino acids. Deletions cut 5 bases from V and 6 bases from J, with 11 bases between.

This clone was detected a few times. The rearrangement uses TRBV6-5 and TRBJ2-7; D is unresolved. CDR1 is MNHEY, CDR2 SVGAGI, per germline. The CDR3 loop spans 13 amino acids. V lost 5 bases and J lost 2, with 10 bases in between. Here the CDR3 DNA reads TGTGCCAGCAGTCGGCACACCACCTACGAGCAGTACTTC. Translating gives CASSRHTTYEQYF.

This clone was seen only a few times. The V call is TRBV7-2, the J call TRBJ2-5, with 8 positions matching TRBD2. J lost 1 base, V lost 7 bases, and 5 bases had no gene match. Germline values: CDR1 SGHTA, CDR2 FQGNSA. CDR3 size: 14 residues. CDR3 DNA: TGTGCCAGCAAGGCGGGGGGAGCCCAAGAGACCCAGTACTTC. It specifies CASKAGGAQETQYF.

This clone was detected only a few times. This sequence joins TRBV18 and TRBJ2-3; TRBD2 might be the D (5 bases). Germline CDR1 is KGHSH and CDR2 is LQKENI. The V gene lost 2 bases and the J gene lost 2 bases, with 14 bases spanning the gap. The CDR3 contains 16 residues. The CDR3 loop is CASSPKRGVLTDTQYF. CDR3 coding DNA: TGTGCCAGCTCACCAAAACGGGGAGTTCTCACAGATACGCAGTATTTT.

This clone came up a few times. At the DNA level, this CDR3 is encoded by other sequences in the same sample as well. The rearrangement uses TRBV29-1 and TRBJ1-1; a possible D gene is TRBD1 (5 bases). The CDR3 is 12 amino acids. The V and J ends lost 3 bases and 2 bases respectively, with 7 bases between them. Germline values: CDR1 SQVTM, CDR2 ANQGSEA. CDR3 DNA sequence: TGCAGCGTTGATAGGGGAAACACTGAAGCTTTCTTT. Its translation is CSVDRGNTEAFF.